Given below is one TCR beta chain in context. What it recognizes is unknown. The ends lost 4 bases at V and 3 bases at J; junction bases unmatched: 15. The CDR3 is made up of 18 amino acids. CDR1 and CDR2 (germline): SGHAT, FQDESV (reference sequence). TCRdb reprocessed the RT-PCR reads via MiXCR and lists one record per CDR3 protein. Counted here are about 540,000 distinct CDR3 sequences, approximately 22% occurring once; the ten biggest clones make up 2.5% to 3%. The data stem from a study of response to subunit inactivated influenza vaccine. The study's findings and limits: With each seasonal influenza vaccination, the authors suggested, few new T cells are recruited.

This sample was also put to use in a study of T cells expressing NK-cell markers. That paper notes: 5'RACE template switching built TCR beta cDNA with unique molecular identifiers. Only alpha-beta TCR T cells were sorted in several experiments, using an anti-gamma-delta TCR antibody. In several donors, dominant clonotypes made up about 25-60.1% of CD3+CD56-NKG2C+ cells.

The TCR was taken from a man aged 45 to 65 who received an inactivated influenza vaccine. The sequences come from CD4+ T cells sorted from PBMCs, collected less than 13 days after vaccination. The chain links TRBV11-1 to TRBJ2-1; 7 bases match TRBD2. The CDR3 nucleotides are TGTGCCAGCAGCTCCCCCCGGACTAGTTTGGCTAACTACAATGAGCAGTTCTTC. It translates to CASSSPRTSLANYNEQFF.